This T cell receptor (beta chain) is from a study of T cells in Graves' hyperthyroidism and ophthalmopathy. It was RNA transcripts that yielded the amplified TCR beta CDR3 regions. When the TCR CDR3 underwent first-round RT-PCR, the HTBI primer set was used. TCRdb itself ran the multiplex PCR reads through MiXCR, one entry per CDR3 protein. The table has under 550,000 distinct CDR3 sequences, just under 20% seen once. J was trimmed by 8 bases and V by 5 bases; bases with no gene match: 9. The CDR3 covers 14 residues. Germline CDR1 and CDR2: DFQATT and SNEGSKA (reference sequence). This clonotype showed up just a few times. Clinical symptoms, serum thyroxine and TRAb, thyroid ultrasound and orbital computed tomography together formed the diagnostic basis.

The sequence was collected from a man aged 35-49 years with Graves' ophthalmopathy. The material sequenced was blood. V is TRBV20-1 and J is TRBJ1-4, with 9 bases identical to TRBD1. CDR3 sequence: CSAQTGGAGEKLFF. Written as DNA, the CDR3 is TGCAGTGCTCAAACAGGGGGCGCCGGAGAAAAACTGTTTTTT.